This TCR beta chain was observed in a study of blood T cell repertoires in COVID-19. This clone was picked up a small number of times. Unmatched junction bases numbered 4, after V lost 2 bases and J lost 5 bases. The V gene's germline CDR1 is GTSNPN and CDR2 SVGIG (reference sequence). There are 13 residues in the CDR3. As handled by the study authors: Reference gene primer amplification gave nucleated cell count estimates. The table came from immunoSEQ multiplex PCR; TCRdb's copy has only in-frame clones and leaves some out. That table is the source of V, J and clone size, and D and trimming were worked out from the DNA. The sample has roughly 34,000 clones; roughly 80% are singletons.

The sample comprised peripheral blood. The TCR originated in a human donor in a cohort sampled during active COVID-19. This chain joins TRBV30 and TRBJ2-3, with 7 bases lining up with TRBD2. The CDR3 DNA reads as TGTGCCTGGAGTATCAGGGAGGGAGATACGCAGTATTTT. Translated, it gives CAWSIREGDTQYF.